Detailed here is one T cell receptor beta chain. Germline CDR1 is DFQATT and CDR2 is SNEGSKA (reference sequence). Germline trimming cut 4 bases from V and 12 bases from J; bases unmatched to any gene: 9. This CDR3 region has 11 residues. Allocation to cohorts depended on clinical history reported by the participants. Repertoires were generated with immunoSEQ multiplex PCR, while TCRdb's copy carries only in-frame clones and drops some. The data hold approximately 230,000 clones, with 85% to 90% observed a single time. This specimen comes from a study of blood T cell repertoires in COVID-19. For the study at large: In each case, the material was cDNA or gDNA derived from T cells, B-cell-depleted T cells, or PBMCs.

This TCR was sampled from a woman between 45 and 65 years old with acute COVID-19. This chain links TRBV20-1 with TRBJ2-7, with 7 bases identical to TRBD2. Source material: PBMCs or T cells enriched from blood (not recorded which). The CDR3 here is CSAKKEGGRYF. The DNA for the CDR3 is TGCAGTGCTAAAAAAGAGGGAGGGAGGTACTTC.